This paragraph reports one T cell receptor beta chain. Its cognate antigen is unknown. The PCR had 60 Vbeta and 13 Jbeta primers. Assay used: immunoSEQ multiplex PCR; TCRdb lists only in-frame clones, some missing. The sample has roughly 220,000 clones; 70% are singletons. The sample is drawn from a study of cytomegalovirus exposure and HLA in healthy donors. Study findings and constraints: While the bulk of TCR sequences proved rare, some public TCRs turned up in many donors. Among TCR beta chains, those listed as cytomegalovirus-associated numbered some 170.

V was clipped by 4 bases and J by 8 bases, with 18 bases between them. Germline CDR1 SGHNT, CDR2 YYREEE (reference sequence). The CDR3 extends over 15 amino acids. Sequencing used PBMCs. The TCR was taken from a man between 35 and 55 years old in good health and CMV-seropositive. This chain uses TRBV5-4 with TRBJ1-4; a weak D match, TRBD1 (6 bases). This CDR3 reads CASSETGTTREKLFF. DNA for the CDR3: TGTGCCAGCAGCGAAACAGGGACGACGCGGGAAAAACTGTTTTTT.